A single TCR beta chain is shown here with its context. No cognate antigen has been identified for it. No much larger clone is present one base from it, and per-base qualities are unavailable. The method behind the library was the immunoSEQ multiplex PCR assay. In the original analysis: A statistical classification framework was developed to diagnose cytomegalovirus status using the catalog of TCR beta chain sequences. TCRdb provides this immuneACCESS table in a form limited to in-frame rearrangements. Some clones are lacking; in checked studies, under half of them reflect an unresolved V gene, and why the rest are absent is not known. For V, J and clone size, that table is used; D and trimming come from the DNA. Here the sample has 200,000 to 250,000 clones; about nine tenths occur a single time. In total, the top ten clones hold more than 1.5% of the sample. CDR1 and CDR2 (SGHRS, YFSETQ) derive from the germline V gene. Measured from the cysteine to the phenylalanine, the CDR3 is 14 residues long. The retained sequence is limited to the CDR3, 42 bases, with the frame set at the first base. From V the trimming removes 3 bases and from J it removes 5 bases, while the gene matches leave 5 bases of the junction unaccounted for.

This record comes from a study of cytomegalovirus exposure and HLA in healthy donors (dated by TCRdb to about 2017). Study-level background: A later analysis indicated that the 110 or so validation repertoires were generated on the platform also employed for the 700 or so repertoires of the first cohort. The study was designed to test whether signatures of past pathogen exposure could be identified by cataloging public T cell receptors. Along with the approximately 600-subject first cohort, a separate validation cohort of roughly 110 different subjects was used. To predict cytomegalovirus infection status, the study brought together high-throughput TCR immunosequencing, statistical association of individual TCRs with disease status, and machine learning. Findings and caveats that apply to the study as a whole: The authors suggested that the approach could potentially be generalized to other disease states and immunological phenotypes. Subsequent analysis determined that TCRs grouped into clusters in the first cohort also showed a tendency toward co-occurrence across the 90 to 150 validation repertoires, and 85% to 95% of cluster scores exceeded 0. A later analysis had no HLA typing for the validation cohort, so co-occurrence there was scored across all 110 or so repertoires. Most TCR sequences were observed very rarely across donors, whereas some public TCRs were present in many individuals. The classifier was reported to diagnose cytomegalovirus status with high specificity and sensitivity in both the original and validation cohorts. The study listed 164 TCR beta chains as associated with cytomegalovirus. In vitro tests confirmed that a few of the cytomegalovirus-associated TCR beta chains recognize cytomegalovirus antigens.

The donors were included in the validation cohort of some 120 subjects, a group kept apart from the roughly 700-subject first cohort. The chain joins TRBV5-1 to TRBJ2-7, with 10 bases matching TRBD1. Sequencing used PBMCs. The sequence was obtained from a woman under 30 in good health and CMV-seropositive. This receptor carries the CDR3 CASSSDRGDDEQYF. The DNA sequence follows: TGCGCCAGCAGCTCGGACAGGGGGGACGACGAGCAGTACTTC.